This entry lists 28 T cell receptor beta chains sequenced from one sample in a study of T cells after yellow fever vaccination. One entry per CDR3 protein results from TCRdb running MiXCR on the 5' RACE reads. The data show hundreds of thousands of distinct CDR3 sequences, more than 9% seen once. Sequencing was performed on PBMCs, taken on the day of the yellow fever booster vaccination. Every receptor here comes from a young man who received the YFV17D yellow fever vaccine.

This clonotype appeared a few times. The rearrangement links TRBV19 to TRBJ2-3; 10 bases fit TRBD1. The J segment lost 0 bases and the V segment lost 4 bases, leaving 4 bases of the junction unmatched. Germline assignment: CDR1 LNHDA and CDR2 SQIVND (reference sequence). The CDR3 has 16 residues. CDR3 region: CASSNPDRGSTDTQYF. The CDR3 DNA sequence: TGTGCCAGTAGTAATCCGGACAGGGGGAGCACAGATACGCAGTATTTT.

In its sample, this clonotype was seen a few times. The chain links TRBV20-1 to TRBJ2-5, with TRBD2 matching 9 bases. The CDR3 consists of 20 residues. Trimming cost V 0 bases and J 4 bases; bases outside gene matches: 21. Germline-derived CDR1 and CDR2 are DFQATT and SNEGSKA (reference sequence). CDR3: CSARDYGGTSRRGSAETQYF. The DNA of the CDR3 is TGCAGTGCTAGAGACTATGGAGGGACTAGCAGGAGAGGGTCGGCAGAGACCCAGTACTTC.

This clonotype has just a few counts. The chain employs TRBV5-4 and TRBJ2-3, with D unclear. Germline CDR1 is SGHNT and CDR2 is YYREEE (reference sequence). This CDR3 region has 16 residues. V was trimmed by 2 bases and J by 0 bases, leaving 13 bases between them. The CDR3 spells CASSLAGGSSTDTQYF. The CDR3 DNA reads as TGTGCCAGCAGCTTAGCTGGCGGATCTAGCACAGATACGCAGTATTTT. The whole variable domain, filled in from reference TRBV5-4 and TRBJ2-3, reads ETGVTQSPTHLIKTRGQQVTLRCSSQSGHNTVSWYQQALGQGPQFIFQYYREEENGRGNFPPRFSGLQFPNYSSELNVNALELDDSALYLCASSLAGGSSTDTQYFGPGTRLTVL.

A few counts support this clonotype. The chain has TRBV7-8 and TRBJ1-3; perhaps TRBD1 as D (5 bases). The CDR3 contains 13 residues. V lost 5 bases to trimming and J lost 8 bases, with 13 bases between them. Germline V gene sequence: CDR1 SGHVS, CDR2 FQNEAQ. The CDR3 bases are TGTGCCAGCAGCCCTTTGGGGGGATACACCATATATTTT. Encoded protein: CASSPLGGYTIYF.

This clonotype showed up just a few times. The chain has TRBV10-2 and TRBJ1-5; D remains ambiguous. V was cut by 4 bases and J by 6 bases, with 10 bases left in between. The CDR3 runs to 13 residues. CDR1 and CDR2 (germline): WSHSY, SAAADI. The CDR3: CASSVQDPQPQHF. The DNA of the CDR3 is TGCGCCAGCAGTGTTCAGGACCCTCAGCCCCAGCATTTT.

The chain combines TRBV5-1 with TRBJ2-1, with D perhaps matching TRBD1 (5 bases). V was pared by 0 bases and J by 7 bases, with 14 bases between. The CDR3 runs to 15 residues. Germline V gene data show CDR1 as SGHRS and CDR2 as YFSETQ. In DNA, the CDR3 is TGCGCCAGCAGCTTGGATTTAGGGGTGGGTAATGAGCAGTTCTTC. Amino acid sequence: CASSLDLGVGNEQFF.

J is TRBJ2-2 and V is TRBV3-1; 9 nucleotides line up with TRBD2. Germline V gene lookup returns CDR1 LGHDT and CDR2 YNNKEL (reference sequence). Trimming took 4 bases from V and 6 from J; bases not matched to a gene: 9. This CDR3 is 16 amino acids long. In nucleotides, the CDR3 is TGTGCCAGCAGCCGATCGACCAGCGGGAGGTCCGGGGAGCTGTTTTTT. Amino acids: CASSRSTSGRSGELFF.

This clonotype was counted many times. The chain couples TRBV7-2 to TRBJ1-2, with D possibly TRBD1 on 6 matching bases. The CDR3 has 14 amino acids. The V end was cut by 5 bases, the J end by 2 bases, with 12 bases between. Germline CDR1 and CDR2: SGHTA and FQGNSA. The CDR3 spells CASSHPGTNYGYTF. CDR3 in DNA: TGTGCCAGCAGCCACCCCGGGACAAACTATGGCTACACCTTC.

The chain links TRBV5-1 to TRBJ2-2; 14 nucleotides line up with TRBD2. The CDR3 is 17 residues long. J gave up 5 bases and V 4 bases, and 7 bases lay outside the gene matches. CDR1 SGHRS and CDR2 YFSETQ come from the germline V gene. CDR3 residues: CASSTGLAGVKTGELFF. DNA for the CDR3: TGCGCCAGCAGCACGGGACTAGCGGGAGTTAAAACCGGGGAGCTGTTTTTT.

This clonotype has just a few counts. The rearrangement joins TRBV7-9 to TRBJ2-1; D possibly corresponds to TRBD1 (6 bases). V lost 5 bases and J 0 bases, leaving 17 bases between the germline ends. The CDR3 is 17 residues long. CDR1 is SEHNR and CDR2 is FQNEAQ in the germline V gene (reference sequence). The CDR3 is CASSAQDSPHSYNEQFF. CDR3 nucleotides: TGTGCCAGCAGCGCCCAGGACAGTCCACACTCCTACAATGAGCAGTTCTTC.

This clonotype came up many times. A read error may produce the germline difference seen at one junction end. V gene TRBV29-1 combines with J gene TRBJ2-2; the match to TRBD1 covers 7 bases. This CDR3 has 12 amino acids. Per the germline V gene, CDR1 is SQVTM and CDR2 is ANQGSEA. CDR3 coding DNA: TGCAGCGCTGAACAGGGGACCGGGGAGCTGTTTTTT. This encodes CSAEQGTGELFF.

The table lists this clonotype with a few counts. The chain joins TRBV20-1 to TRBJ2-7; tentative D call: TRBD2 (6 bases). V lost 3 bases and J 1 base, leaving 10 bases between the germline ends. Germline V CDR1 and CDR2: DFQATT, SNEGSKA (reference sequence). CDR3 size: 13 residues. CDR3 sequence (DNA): TGCAGTGCTAGTTCCGCGGGATCCTACGAGCAGTACTTC. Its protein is CSASSAGSYEQYF.

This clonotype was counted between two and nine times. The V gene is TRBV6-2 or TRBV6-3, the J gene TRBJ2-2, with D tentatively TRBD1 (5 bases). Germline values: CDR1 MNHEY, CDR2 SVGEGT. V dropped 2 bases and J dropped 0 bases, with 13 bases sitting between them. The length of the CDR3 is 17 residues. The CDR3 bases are TGTGCCAGCAGTTACACCGACAGTGCCCCGAACACCGGGGAGCTGTTTTTT. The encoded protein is CASSYTDSAPNTGELFF.

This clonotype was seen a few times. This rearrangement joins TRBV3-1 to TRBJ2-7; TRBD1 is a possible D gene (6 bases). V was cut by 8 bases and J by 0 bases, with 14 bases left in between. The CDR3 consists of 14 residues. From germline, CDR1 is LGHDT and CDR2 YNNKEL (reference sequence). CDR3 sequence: CASPTGTSSYEQYF. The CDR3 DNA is TGTGCCAGCCCAACAGGGACGAGCTCCTACGAGCAGTACTTC.

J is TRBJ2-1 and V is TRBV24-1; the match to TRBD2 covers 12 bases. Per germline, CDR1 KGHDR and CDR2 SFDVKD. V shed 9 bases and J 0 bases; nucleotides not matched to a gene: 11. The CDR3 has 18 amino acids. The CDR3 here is CATYGLAGPTSSYNEQFF. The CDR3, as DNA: TGTGCCACCTACGGACTAGCGGGACCCACCAGCTCCTACAATGAGCAGTTCTTC.

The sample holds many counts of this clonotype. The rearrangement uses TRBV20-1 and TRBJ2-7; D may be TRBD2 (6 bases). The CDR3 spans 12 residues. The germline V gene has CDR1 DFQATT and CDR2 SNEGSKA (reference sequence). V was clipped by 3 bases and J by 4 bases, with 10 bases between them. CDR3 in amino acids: CSARRDSYEQYF. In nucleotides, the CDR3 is TGCAGTGCTAGGAGGGACTCTTACGAGCAGTACTTC.

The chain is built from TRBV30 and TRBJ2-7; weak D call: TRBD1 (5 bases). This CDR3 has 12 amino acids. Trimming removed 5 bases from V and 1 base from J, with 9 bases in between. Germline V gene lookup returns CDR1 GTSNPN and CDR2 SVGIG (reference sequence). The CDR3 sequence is CAWGYRSYEQYF. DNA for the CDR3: TGTGCCTGGGGATACAGGTCCTACGAGCAGTACTTC.

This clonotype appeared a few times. The CDR3 coding sequence is TGCAGCGTTGTGTTGGGAGTCAGGTACAATGAGCAGTTCTTC. Translated: CSVVLGVRYNEQFF. The chain recombines TRBV29-1 with TRBJ2-1, with D perhaps matching TRBD2 (5 bases). V was trimmed by 4 bases and J by 4 bases, leaving 14 bases between them. In germline, CDR1 is SQVTM, CDR2 ANQGSEA. The CDR3 contains 14 residues.

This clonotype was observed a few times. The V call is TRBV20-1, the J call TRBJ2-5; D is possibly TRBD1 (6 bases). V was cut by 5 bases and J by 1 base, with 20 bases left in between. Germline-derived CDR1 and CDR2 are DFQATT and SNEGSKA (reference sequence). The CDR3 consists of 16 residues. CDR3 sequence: CSAAPGHRDPQETQYF. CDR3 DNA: TGCAGTGCTGCGCCGGGACACCGGGACCCCCAAGAGACCCAGTACTTC.

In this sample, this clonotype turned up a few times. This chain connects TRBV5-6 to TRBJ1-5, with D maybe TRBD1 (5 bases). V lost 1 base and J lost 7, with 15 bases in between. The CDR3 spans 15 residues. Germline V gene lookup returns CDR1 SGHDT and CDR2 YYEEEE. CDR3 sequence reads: CASSLHGQGGQPQHF. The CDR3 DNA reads TGTGCCAGCAGCTTGCATGGACAAGGAGGACAGCCCCAGCATTTT.

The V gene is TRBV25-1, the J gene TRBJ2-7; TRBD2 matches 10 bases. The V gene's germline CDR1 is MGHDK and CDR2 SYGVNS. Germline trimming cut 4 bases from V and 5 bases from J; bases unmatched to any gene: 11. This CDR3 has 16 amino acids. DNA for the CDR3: TGTGCCAGCAGTGGTGGCGGAGCGGGAGGGTTCCACGAGCAGTACTTC. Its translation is CASSGGGAGGFHEQYF.

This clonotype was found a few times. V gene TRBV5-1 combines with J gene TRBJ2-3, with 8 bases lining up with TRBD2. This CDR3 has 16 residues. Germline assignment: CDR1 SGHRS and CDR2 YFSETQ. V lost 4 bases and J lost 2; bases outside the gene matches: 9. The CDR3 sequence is CASSNGLAPHTDTQYF. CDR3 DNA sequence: TGCGCCAGCAGCAACGGACTAGCCCCCCACACAGATACGCAGTATTTT.

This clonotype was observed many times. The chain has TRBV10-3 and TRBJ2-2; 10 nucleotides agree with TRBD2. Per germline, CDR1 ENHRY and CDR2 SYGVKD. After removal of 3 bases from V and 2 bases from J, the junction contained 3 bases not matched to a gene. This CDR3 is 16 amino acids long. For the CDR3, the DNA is TGTGCCATCAGTGATCGGACTAGCGGCAACACCGGGGAGCTGTTTTTT. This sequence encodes CAISDRTSGNTGELFF.

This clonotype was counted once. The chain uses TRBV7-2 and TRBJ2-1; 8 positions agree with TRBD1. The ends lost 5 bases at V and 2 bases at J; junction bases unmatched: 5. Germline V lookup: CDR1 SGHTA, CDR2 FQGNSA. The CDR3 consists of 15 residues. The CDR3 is CASSQDRGAYNEQFF. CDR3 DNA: TGTGCCAGCAGCCAAGACAGGGGAGCCTACAATGAGCAGTTCTTC.

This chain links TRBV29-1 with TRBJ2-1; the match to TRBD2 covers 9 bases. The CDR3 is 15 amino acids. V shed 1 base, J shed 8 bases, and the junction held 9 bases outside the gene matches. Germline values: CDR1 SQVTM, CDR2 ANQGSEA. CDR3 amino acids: CSVEAGLAFGDEQFF. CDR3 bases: TGCAGCGTTGAAGCCGGACTAGCGTTTGGGGATGAGCAGTTCTTC.

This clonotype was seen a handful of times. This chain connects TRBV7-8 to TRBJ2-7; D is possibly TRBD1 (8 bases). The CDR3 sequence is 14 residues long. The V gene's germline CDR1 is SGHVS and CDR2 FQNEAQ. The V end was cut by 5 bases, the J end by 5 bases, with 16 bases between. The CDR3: CASSTTGGANEQYF. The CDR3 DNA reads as TGTGCCAGCAGCACCACAGGGGGGGCGAACGAGCAGTACTTC.

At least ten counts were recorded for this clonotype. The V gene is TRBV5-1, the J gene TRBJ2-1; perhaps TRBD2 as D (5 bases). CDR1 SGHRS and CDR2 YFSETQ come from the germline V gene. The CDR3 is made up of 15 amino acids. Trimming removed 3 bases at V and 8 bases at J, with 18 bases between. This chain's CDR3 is CASSYREPRTDEQFF. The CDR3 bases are TGCGCCAGCAGCTACCGGGAACCCCGGACCGATGAGCAGTTCTTC.

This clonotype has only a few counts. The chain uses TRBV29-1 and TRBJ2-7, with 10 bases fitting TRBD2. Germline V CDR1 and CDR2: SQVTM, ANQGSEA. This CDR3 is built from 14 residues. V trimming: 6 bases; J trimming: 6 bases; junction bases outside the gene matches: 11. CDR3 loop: CSVTSLAGDREQYF. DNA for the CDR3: TGCAGCGTGACGTCGCTAGCGGGAGATCGCGAGCAGTACTTC.